What follows are 16 T cell receptor beta chains derived from one specimen sequenced in a study of OX40 agonist ivuxolimab in advanced cancers. Generated by immunoSEQ multiplex PCR, the TCRdb table keeps only in-frame clones and is missing some. The table records about 79,000 clones, roughly 80% of them present only once. The sample consisted of CD4+ or CD8+ T cells sorted from blood, taken in a trial of the OX40 agonist ivuxolimab. The source of these receptors is an adult with an advanced solid tumor such as melanoma, head and neck, liver or kidney cancer.

The J gene is TRBJ1-1, the V gene TRBV6-4, with D tentatively TRBD1 (6 bases). This CDR3 is built from 13 residues. V was pared by 9 bases and J by 5 bases, with 16 bases between. Germline values: CDR1 MRHNA, CDR2 SNTAGT. The CDR3 DNA reads TGTGCCAGTATTCGGGGGGGGCGGACTGAAGCTTTCTTT. Translating it yields CASIRGGRTEAFF.

The genes are TRBV9 and TRBJ1-6, with D perhaps TRBD1 (6 bases). The germline V and J ends were trimmed by 0 bases and 10 bases, with 14 bases remaining between them. Germline assignment: CDR1 SGDLS and CDR2 YYNGEE. The CDR3 runs 15 residues. The CDR3 region is CASSVVGGGNSPLHF. DNA for the CDR3: TGTGCCAGCAGCGTAGTGGGAGGGGGTAACTCACCCCTCCACTTT. Together with reference TRBV9 and TRBJ1-6, the CDR3 gives the full variable domain: DSGVTQTPKHLITATGQRVTLRCSPRSGDLSVYWYQQSLDQGLQFLIQYYNGEERAKGNILERFSAQQFPDLHSELNLSSLELGDSALYFCASSVVGGGNSPLHFGNGTRLTVT.

This clone has a single count. The gene calls are TRBV5-1 and TRBJ1-2, with D uncertain. V was pared by 4 bases and J by 1 base, with 8 bases between. Germline CDR1 is SGHRS and CDR2 is YFSETQ. The CDR3 has 13 amino acids. This CDR3 reads CASSKDNNYGYTF. CDR3 nucleotides: TGCGCCAGCAGCAAAGACAATAACTATGGCTACACCTTC.

V and J are TRBV11-3 and TRBJ2-1, with D unclear. The germline gives CDR1 SGHNT, CDR2 YENEEA. CDR3 size: 14 residues. Trimming stripped 2 bases from V and 9 bases from J, with 14 bases between. DNA of the CDR3: TGTGCCAGCAGCTTATCTCTAGTAAGCAGTGAGCAGTTCTTC. It codes for CASSLSLVSSEQFF. Supplemented by reference TRBV11-3 and TRBJ2-1, the full variable domain reads EAGVVQSPRYKIIEKKQPVAFWCNPISGHNTLYWYLQNLGQGPELLIRYENEEAVDDSQLPKDRFSAERLKGVDSTLKIQPAELGDSAVYLCASSLSLVSSEQFFGPGTRLTVL.

This clone was counted once. V gene TRBV21-1 combines with J gene TRBJ2-7; TRBD1, as called in the table, went unchecked against the DNA. TRBV21-1 is termed a pseudogene. CDR3 length: 14 amino acids. In DNA form, the CDR3 reads TGTGCCAGCAGTGACAGGAGAGAAACCTACGAGCAGTACTTC. It translates to CASSDRRETYEQYF.

The chain combines TRBV11-3 with TRBJ2-5; 7 bases are a match to TRBD1. The CDR3 is made up of 13 amino acids. The V and J ends lost 5 bases and 2 bases, in that order; junction bases with no gene match: 2. CDR1 is SGHNT, CDR2 YENEEA, per germline. The CDR3: CASSLGQQETQYF. The CDR3 region has the DNA TGTGCCAGCAGCCTGGGACAGCAAGAGACCCAGTACTTC.

The chain employs TRBV2 and TRBJ2-2; D may be TRBD1 or TRBD2 (5 bases each). Germline lookup yields CDR1 SNHLY and CDR2 FYNNEI. V gave up 8 bases and J gave up 4 bases, with 14 bases separating them. The CDR3 spans 14 residues. The CDR3 coding sequence is TGTGCCAGCTCCCGGGATGGGGGCACCGGGGAGCTGTTTTTT. It specifies CASSRDGGTGELFF.

The rearrangement joins TRBV29-1 to TRBJ1-3; TRBD1 is a possible D gene (5 bases). CDR1 and CDR2 (germline): SQVTM, ANQGSEA. CDR3 length equals 12 residues. V was cut by 4 bases and J by 4 bases, with 8 bases left in between. The CDR3 DNA reads TGCAGCGTTGCGAGGGGAGGAAACACCATATATTTT. This sequence encodes CSVARGGNTIYF.

The rearrangement joins TRBV5-1 to TRBJ2-4; D might be TRBD1 (6 bases). The CDR3 runs to 14 residues. Germline V gives CDR1 SGHRS, CDR2 YFSETQ. V lost 2 bases to trimming and J lost 8 bases, with 14 bases between them. The CDR3 nucleotides read TGCGCCAGCAGCTTCGTACAGGGCGGAGACATTCAGTACTTC. It specifies CASSFVQGGDIQYF.

The chain recombines TRBV6-4 with TRBJ2-7; 8 bases are shared with TRBD2. The CDR3 covers 15 residues. Germline V gene lookup returns CDR1 MRHNA and CDR2 SNTAGT. V shed 6 bases, J shed 2 bases, and the junction held 9 bases outside the gene matches. The CDR3 spells CASSPMAGGPYEQYF. The CDR3, as DNA: TGTGCCAGCAGCCCCATGGCGGGGGGCCCCTACGAGCAGTACTTC.

The chain recombines TRBV6-6 with TRBJ1-5, with D perhaps matching TRBD1 (6 bases). The V end was cut by 6 bases, the J end by 4 bases, with 13 bases between. Germline CDR1 reads MNHNY; CDR2 reads SVGAGI (reference sequence). This CDR3 has 14 residues. This CDR3 reads CASSRTGLNQPQHF. CDR3 coding DNA: TGTGCCAGCAGCCGCACAGGGCTAAATCAGCCCCAGCATTTT.

This clone turned up a few times. The chain is built from TRBV5-6 and TRBJ2-3, with TRBD2 matching 13 bases. Per the germline V gene, CDR1 is SGHDT and CDR2 is YYEEEE. This CDR3 is 15 amino acids long. The V segment lost 3 bases and the J segment 7 bases; nucleotides outside the gene matches: 5. The CDR3 nucleotides are TGTGCCAGCAGCTCAACTAGCGGGAGGGCTTATACGCAGTATTTT. Its protein product is CASSSTSGRAYTQYF.

The gene calls are TRBV6-5 and TRBJ2-1, with 16 positions matching TRBD2. This CDR3 spans 14 amino acids. V dropped 5 bases and J dropped 13; count of bases not matched to a gene: 5. The V gene's germline CDR1 is MNHEY and CDR2 SVGAGI. CDR3 DNA: TGTGCCAGCAGTATCGGGACTAGCGGGGGGGGTCAGTTCTTC. This sequence encodes CASSIGTSGGGQFF.

J is TRBJ2-7 and V is TRBV6-1; D not certain. The V and J ends lost 6 bases and 6 bases respectively, with 18 bases between them. This CDR3 is 14 amino acids long. The germline gives CDR1 MNHNS, CDR2 SASEGT. This CDR3 is CASSRTVASREQYF. In DNA, the CDR3 is TGTGCCAGCAGCCGGACCGTTGCAAGTCGCGAGCAGTACTTC.

This chain joins TRBV28 and TRBJ1-1, with D unresolved. Germline-derived CDR1 and CDR2 are MDHEN and SYDVKM. CDR3 length equals 13 residues. Trimming stripped 1 base from V and 2 bases from J, with 5 bases between. In DNA form, the CDR3 reads TGTGCCAGCAGTTTATATCGAAACACTGAAGCTTTCTTT. Residues: CASSLYRNTEAFF.

This chain connects TRBV7-9 to TRBJ1-4; D may be TRBD1 (6 bases). This CDR3 is built from 16 residues. Germline CDR1 and CDR2: SEHNR and FQNEAQ (reference sequence). Trimming removed 3 bases at V and 0 bases at J, with 11 bases between. The CDR3 protein is CASSFLTGPTNEKLFF. DNA for the CDR3: TGTGCCAGCAGCTTCCTCACAGGGCCAACTAATGAAAAACTGTTTTTT.